This T cell receptor beta chain stems from a study of T cell changes during pregnancy in multiple sclerosis. Germline assignment: CDR1 LNHDA and CDR2 SQIVND (reference sequence). The CDR3 loop spans 13 amino acids. The trim removed 2 bases at V and 12 bases at J, leaving 6 bases unmatched. This clone was counted a single time. Using immunoSEQ multiplex PCR, the repertoire was profiled, and TCRdb retains in-frame clones only, with some absent. The sample records approximately 61,000 clones, nearly 90% being singletons. The genes are TRBV19 and TRBJ2-1; 8 nucleotides match TRBD2. This TCR was sampled from a female donor with multiple sclerosis, enrolled in a pregnancy study. Sequenced here: peripheral blood, sampled in the first trimester of pregnancy. CDR3 region: CASSITSGSSQFF. DNA for the CDR3: TGTGCCAGTAGTATAACCAGCGGGAGCTCGCAGTTCTTC.